Sequencing of this T cell receptor beta chain was carried out in a study of T cells in Graves' hyperthyroidism and ophthalmopathy. RNA transcripts gave rise to amplified TCR beta CDR3 regions. The HTBI primer set was used in a first-round RT-PCR of the TCR CDR3. Each CDR3 protein gets one entry after TCRdb re-called the multiplex PCR reads with MiXCR. The data contain about 96,000 distinct CDR3 sequences, around 50% of them seen just once; the ten biggest clones take up less than 30%. Patients were excluded for uncontrolled infection, other autoimmune disease, pregnancy or lactation. Clinicians diagnosed patients from clinical symptoms, serum thyroxine and TRAb, thyroid ultrasound and orbital computed tomography. CDR1 SGHTA and CDR2 FQGTGA come from the germline V gene. This CDR3 contains 14 residues. Trimming took off 5 bases at V and 1 base at J, with 11 bases between the two ends.

The sequenced material came from blood. The chain carries TRBV7-3 and TRBJ1-1; the D gene is possibly TRBD1 (5 bases). The TCR was taken from a woman aged 40 to 50 with Graves' hyperthyroidism. The CDR3 region has the DNA TGTGCCAGCAGCCTATGGGGGAAGAACACTGAAGCTTTCTTT. Its protein is CASSLWGKNTEAFF.